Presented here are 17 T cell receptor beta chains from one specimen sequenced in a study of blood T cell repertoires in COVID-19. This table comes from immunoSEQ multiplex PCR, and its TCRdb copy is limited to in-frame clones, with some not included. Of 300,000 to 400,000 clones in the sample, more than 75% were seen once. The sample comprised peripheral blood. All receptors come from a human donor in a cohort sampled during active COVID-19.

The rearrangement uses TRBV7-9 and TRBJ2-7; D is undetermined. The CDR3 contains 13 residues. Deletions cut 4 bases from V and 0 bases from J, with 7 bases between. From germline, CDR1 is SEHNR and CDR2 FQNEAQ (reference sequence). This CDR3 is CASSSASSYEQYF. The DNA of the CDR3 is TGTGCCAGCAGCTCCGCGTCCTCCTACGAGCAGTACTTC.

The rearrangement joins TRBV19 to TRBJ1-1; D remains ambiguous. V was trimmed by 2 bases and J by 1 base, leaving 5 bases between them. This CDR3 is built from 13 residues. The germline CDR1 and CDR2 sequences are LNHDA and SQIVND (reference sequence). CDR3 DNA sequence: TGTGCCAGTAGTATAAATCGGAACACTGAAGCTTTCTTT. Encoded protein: CASSINRNTEAFF.

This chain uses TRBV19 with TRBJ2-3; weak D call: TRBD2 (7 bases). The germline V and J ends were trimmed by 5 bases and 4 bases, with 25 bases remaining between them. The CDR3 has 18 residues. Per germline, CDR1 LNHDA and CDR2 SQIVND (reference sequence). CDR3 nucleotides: TGTGCCAGTAGTGGAGGGGGGGGGACTGGTGGTCCCGCAGATACGCAGTATTTT. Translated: CASSGGGGTGGPADTQYF. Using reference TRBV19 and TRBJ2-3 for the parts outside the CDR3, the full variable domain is DGGITQSPKYLFRKEGQNVTLSCEQNLNHDAMYWYRQDPGQGLRLIYYSQIVNDFQKGDIAEGYSVSREKKESFPLTVTSAQKNPTAFYLCASSGGGGTGGPADTQYFGPGTRLTVL.

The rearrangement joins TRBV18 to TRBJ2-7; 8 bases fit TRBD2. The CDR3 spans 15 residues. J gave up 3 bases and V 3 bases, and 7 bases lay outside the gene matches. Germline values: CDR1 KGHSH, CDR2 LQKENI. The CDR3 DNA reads TGTGCCAGCTCACCTTCGGCGGGAGGAGGCTACGAGCAGTACTTC. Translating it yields CASSPSAGGGYEQYF.

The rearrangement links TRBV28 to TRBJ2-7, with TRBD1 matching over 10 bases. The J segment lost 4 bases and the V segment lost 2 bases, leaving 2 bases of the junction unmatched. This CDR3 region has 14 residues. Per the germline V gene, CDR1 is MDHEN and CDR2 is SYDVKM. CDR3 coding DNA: TGTGCCAGCAGTTTAGGGACAGGGGTTTACGAGCAGTACTTC. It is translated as CASSLGTGVYEQYF. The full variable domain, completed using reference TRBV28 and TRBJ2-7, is DVKVTQSSRYLVKRTGEKVFLECVQDMDHENMFWYRQDPGLGLRLIYFSYDVKMKEKGDIPEGYSVSREKKERFSLILESASTNQTSMYLCASSLGTGVYEQYFGPGTRLTVT.

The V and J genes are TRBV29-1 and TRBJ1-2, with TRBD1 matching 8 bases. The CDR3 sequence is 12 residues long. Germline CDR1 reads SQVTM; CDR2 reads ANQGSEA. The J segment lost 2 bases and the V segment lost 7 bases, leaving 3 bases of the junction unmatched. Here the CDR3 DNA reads TGCAGCGCCCGGACAGGGAACTATGGCTACACCTTC. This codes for CSARTGNYGYTF.

CDR3 nucleotide sequence: TGTGCCTGGAGTGTTGGGACAGGGGGCTTCGGGGAGCTGTTTTTT. Its protein product is CAWSVGTGGFGELFF. The chain has TRBV30 and TRBJ2-2; 12 bases align to TRBD1. Trimming cost V 0 bases and J 7 bases; bases outside gene matches: 3. Per germline, CDR1 GTSNPN and CDR2 SVGIG (reference sequence). CDR3 size: 15 residues.

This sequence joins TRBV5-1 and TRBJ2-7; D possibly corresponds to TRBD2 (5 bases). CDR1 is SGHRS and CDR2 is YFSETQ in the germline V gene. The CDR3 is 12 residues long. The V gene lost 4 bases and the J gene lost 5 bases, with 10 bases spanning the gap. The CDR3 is CASSAGIHEQYF. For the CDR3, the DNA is TGCGCCAGCAGCGCGGGCATCCACGAGCAGTACTTC.

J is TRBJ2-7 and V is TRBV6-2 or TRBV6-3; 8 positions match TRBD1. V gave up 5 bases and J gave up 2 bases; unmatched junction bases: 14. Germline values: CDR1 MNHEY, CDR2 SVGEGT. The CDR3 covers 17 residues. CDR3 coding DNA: TGTGCCAGCAGTCCCCGGCCGTGGGGACAGGATACCTACGAGCAGTACTTC. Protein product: CASSPRPWGQDTYEQYF.

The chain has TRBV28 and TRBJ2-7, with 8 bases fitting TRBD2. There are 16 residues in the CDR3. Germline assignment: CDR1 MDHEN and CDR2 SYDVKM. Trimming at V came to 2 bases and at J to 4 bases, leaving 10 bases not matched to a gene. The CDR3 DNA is TGTGCCAGCAGTTTAATTTCGGGAGGGCCCCAGTACGAGCAGTACTTC. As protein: CASSLISGGPQYEQYF.

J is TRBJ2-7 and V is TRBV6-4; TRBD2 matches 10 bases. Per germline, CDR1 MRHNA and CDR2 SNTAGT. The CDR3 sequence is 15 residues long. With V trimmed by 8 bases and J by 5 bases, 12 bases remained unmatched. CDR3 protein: CASRAQAGGPHEQYF. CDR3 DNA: TGTGCCAGCCGAGCCCAAGCGGGAGGGCCGCACGAGCAGTACTTC.

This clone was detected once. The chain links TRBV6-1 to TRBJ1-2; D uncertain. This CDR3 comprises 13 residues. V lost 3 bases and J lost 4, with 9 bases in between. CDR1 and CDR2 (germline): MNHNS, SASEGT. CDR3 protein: CASSDRNLYGYTF. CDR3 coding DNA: TGTGCCAGCAGTGACAGAAACCTCTATGGCTACACCTTC.

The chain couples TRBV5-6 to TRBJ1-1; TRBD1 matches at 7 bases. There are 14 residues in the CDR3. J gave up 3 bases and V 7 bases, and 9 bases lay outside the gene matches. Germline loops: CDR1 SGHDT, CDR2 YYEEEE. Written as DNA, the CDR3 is TGTGCCAGCCGAAATAGGGGGCGGTACACTGAAGCTTTCTTT. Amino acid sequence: CASRNRGRYTEAFF.

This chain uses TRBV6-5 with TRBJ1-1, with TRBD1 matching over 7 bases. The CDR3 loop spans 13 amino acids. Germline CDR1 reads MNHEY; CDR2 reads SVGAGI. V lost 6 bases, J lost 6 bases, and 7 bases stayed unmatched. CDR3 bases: TGTGCCAGCAGGACGGGGGACAGATCTGAAGCTTTCTTT. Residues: CASRTGDRSEAFF.

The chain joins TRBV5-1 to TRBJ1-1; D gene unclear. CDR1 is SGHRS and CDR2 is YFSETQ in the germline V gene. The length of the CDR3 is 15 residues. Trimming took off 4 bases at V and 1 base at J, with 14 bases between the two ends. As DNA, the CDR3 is TGCGCCAGCAGCCCGTCCTCCGGTCAGAACACTGAAGCTTTCTTT. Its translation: CASSPSSGQNTEAFF.

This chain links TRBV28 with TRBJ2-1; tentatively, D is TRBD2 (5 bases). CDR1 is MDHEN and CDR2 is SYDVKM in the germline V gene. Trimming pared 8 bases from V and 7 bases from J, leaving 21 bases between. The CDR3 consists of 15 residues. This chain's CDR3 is CASAGRRRVSNEQFF. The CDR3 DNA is TGTGCCAGCGCCGGACGTAGGCGGGTTAGTAATGAGCAGTTCTTC.

The CDR3 is CATGTISGANVLTF. Here the CDR3 DNA reads TGTGCCACGGGTACTATCTCTGGGGCCAACGTCCTGACTTTC. The V gene is TRBV24-1, the J gene TRBJ2-6, with D uncertain. Trimming shortened V by 10 bases and J by 0 bases, and 9 bases separated the two germline ends. The CDR3 consists of 14 residues. Germline V gene lookup returns CDR1 KGHDR and CDR2 SFDVKD.